This T cell receptor (beta chain) was recovered during a study of T-cell reconstitution after alpha-beta-depleted transplantation in children (dated by TCRdb to 2015 to 2016). About the full investigation: Using TCR repertoire profiling, the study quantitatively followed how T-cell immune reconstitution unfolded in children after TCRalphabeta/CD19-depleted allogeneic hematopoietic cell transplantation.

Receptor libraries were prepared by PCR. The instrument was an Illumina HiSeq 2500. To normalize quantification of the TCRbeta repertoire, the TCR libraries were built with molecular barcoding that relied on unique molecular identifiers. The public reads were reprocessed in TCRdb via fastp at Q25 and MiXCR, keeping in-frame beta chains. Under each unique CDR3 protein, matching rows form one entry showing the most common genes and DNA. Within this sample are hundreds of thousands of distinct CDR3 sequences, with 9.5% to 10% of them counted one time only. The biggest ten clones account for roughly a tenth of the sample. The junction carries 10 bases between V and J, which are trimmed by 0 bases and 4 bases respectively. Including the terminal cysteine and phenylalanine, the CDR3 comprises 15 residues. The retained sequence is limited to the CDR3, 45 bases, with the frame set at the first base. The germline V gene encodes CDR1 MRHNA and CDR2 SNTAGT.

In this sample, this clonotype turned up a few times. Its antigen has not been determined. Nothing much larger sits one base from this clone, and base qualities are not available. The clonotype comes from a human donor who donated a stem cell graft to a child with SCID. The input for sequencing was PBMCs from the stem cell graft donor, taken from the stem cell graft. Recombination connected TRBV6-4 to TRBJ2-1, with TRBD2 tentatively as D gene (6 bases match). The DNA is TGTGCCAGCAGTGACTCCGAGCGGGTTTACAATGAGCAGTTCTTC. The encoded protein is CASSDSERVYNEQFF.